The 14 T cell receptor beta chains below come from one sample, sequenced in a study of blood T cell repertoires in COVID-19. TCRdb's table, derived via immunoSEQ multiplex PCR, lists solely in-frame clones and lacks some. The table has roughly 150,000 clones, roughly 85% seen once; the top ten hold roughly 2%. Sequencing was carried out using peripheral blood. All receptors derive from a woman aged 80 or over with acute or convalescent COVID-19.

The chain joins TRBV7-3 to TRBJ2-2; D is undetermined. The CDR3 has 14 residues. From germline, CDR1 is SGHTA and CDR2 FQGTGA. The V end was cut by 2 bases, the J end by 3 bases, with 7 bases between. CDR3 sequence reads: CASSLSSHTGELFF. Here the CDR3 DNA reads TGTGCCAGCAGCTTATCTTCCCACACCGGGGAGCTGTTTTTT. The full variable domain, in which reference TRBV7-3 and TRBJ2-2 provide the parts outside the CDR3, is GAGVSQTPSNKVTEKGKYVELRCDPISGHTALYWYRQSLGQGPEFLIYFQGTGAADDSGLPNDRFFAVRPEGSVSTLKIQRTERGDSAVYLCASSLSSHTGELFFGEGSRLTVL.

The gene calls are TRBV7-8 and TRBJ2-3, with 7 nucleotides matching TRBD1. Trimming removed 2 bases from V and 0 bases from J; junction bases left unmatched: 5. CDR1 SGHVS and CDR2 FQNEAQ come from the germline V gene. The CDR3 runs to 16 residues. The CDR3 spells CASSLLPGGSTDTQYF. The CDR3 bases are TGTGCCAGCAGCTTACTCCCAGGGGGAAGCACAGATACGCAGTATTTT.

The V gene is TRBV5-1, the J gene TRBJ1-2, with 7 bases aligning to TRBD1. This CDR3 region has 14 residues. Germline V gives CDR1 SGHRS, CDR2 YFSETQ. With V trimmed by 3 bases and J by 4 bases, 6 bases remained unmatched. The CDR3 DNA is TGCGCCAGCAGCTGGGACAGTGCTACCTATGGCTACACCTTC. Its protein product is CASSWDSATYGYTF.

This clone was seen a few times. The chain uses TRBV5-1 and TRBJ1-6; D remains ambiguous. Trimming shortened V by 4 bases and J by 6 bases, and 14 bases separated the two germline ends. From germline, CDR1 is SGHRS and CDR2 YFSETQ. The CDR3 has 15 amino acids. The chain's CDR3 is CASSPTGKSNSPLHF. The CDR3 DNA reads as TGCGCCAGCAGCCCTACGGGGAAATCTAATTCACCCCTCCACTTT. The full variable domain, rest sourced from reference TRBV5-1 and TRBJ1-6, is KAGVTQTPRYLIKTRGQQVTLSCSPISGHRSVSWYQQTPGQGLQFLFEYFSETQRNKGNFPGRFSGRQFSNSRSEMNVSTLELGDSALYLCASSPTGKSNSPLHFGNGTRLTVT.

The genes are TRBV29-1 and TRBJ2-1, with a tentative D call TRBD2 (5 bases). Germline lookup yields CDR1 SQVTM and CDR2 ANQGSEA. Trimming took 4 bases from V and 0 from J, leaving 13 bases between them. The CDR3 totals 15 residues. The CDR3 loop reads CSVVDWESSYNEQFF. The CDR3 nucleotides read TGCAGCGTTGTCGACTGGGAGAGCTCCTACAATGAGCAGTTCTTC.

The CDR3 DNA sequence: TGCGCCAGCAGCTTGGGAGCAACAGGGGAGGAGACCCAGTACTTC. Its protein product is CASSLGATGEETQYF. The V and J genes are TRBV5-1 and TRBJ2-5; 7 bases align to TRBD1. In germline, CDR1 is SGHRS, CDR2 YFSETQ. This CDR3 has 15 amino acids. Trimming removed 0 bases from V and 5 bases from J; junction bases left unmatched: 7.

The V gene is TRBV5-1, the J gene TRBJ2-4; TRBD1 might be the D (6 bases). With 0 bases removed from V and 6 bases from J, the gap between germline ends came to 13 bases. CDR1 and CDR2 from the germline V gene are SGHRS and YFSETQ. The CDR3 length is 15 residues. The DNA of the CDR3 is TGCGCCAGCAGCTTGGCCGACCGGGACACAAACATTCAGTACTTC. It is translated as CASSLADRDTNIQYF. The full variable domain, completed using reference TRBV5-1 and TRBJ2-4, is KAGVTQTPRYLIKTRGQQVTLSCSPISGHRSVSWYQQTPGQGLQFLFEYFSETQRNKGNFPGRFSGRQFSNSRSEMNVSTLELGDSALYLCASSLADRDTNIQYFGAGTRLSVL.

The V gene is TRBV5-1, the J gene TRBJ2-7, with a weak D call TRBD2 (5 bases). V lost 4 bases and J lost 6, with 17 bases in between. The germline CDR1 and CDR2 sequences are SGHRS and YFSETQ. This CDR3 is 14 amino acids long. The DNA of the CDR3 is TGCGCCAGCAGCCTGGGATCGGGGTCCAGCGAGCAGTACTTC. Protein: CASSLGSGSSEQYF.

This clone was picked up a small number of times. As DNA, the CDR3 is TGTGCCAGCACAAATCCAGGGGGCTACGAGCAGTACTTC. Protein product: CASTNPGGYEQYF. This rearrangement joins TRBV6-5 to TRBJ2-7, with 7 bases aligning to TRBD1. After removal of 7 bases from V and 3 bases from J, the junction contained 6 bases not matched to a gene. CDR1 and CDR2 (germline): MNHEY, SVGAGI. This CDR3 has 13 amino acids.

This rearrangement joins TRBV7-2 to TRBJ2-3; TRBD1 agrees at 8 bases. The CDR3 has 17 amino acids. J was trimmed by 4 bases and V by 0 bases; bases with no gene match: 9. Germline assignment: CDR1 SGHTA and CDR2 FQGNSA. Here the CDR3 DNA reads TGTGCCAGCAGCTTAGCGGGGCGGTCAGGGGGCGCAGATACGCAGTATTTT. Protein: CASSLAGRSGGADTQYF.

This clone was detected a few times. J is TRBJ2-2 and V is TRBV19, with 8 bases matching TRBD1. The CDR3 runs 16 residues. CDR1 and CDR2 (germline): LNHDA, SQIVND (reference sequence). The V gene end was trimmed by 6 bases and the J gene end by 3 bases; junction bases not matched to a gene: 9. The CDR3, as DNA: TGTGCCAGTAGCTCATCGGGGACAGGCTACACCGGGGAGCTGTTTTTT. Its protein is CASSSSGTGYTGELFF.

This clone occurred once. The chain employs TRBV4-1 and TRBJ2-1; TRBD2 agrees at 13 bases. The V segment lost 4 bases and the J segment 6 bases; nucleotides outside the gene matches: 6. The V gene's germline CDR1 is MGHRA and CDR2 YSYEKL. CDR3 size: 16 residues. The CDR3 protein is CASSPTGTSGTNEQFF. CDR3 DNA: TGCGCCAGCAGCCCAACCGGGACTAGCGGGACCAATGAGCAGTTCTTC.

The chain links TRBV5-1 to TRBJ2-3; D possibly corresponds to TRBD2 (5 bases). Trimming took off 3 bases at V and 2 bases at J, with 16 bases between the two ends. CDR1 is SGHRS, CDR2 YFSETQ, per germline. The CDR3 runs 16 residues. CDR3 DNA: TGCGCCAGCAGCTCGCCCGTACGGAGGAACACAGATACGCAGTATTTT. It translates to CASSSPVRRNTDTQYF.

The chain combines TRBV4-2 with TRBJ1-2; TRBD1 matches 7 bases. The V segment lost 0 bases and the J segment 4 bases; nucleotides outside the gene matches: 17. From germline, CDR1 is LGHNA and CDR2 YNFKEQ. This CDR3 comprises 19 residues. The CDR3 protein is CASSQDQTGTTMRRYGYTF. CDR3 sequence (DNA): TGTGCCAGCAGCCAAGATCAGACAGGGACGACTATGCGCCGCTATGGCTACACCTTC.